This TCR beta chain was captured by sequencing in a study of blood T cell repertoires in COVID-19. Study-level background: PBMCs, B-cell-depleted T cells, or T cells provided the cDNA or gDNA that made up the material.

Data came from immunoSEQ multiplex PCR; TCRdb stores just in-frame clones and leaves some out. The repertoire holds roughly 220,000 clones, with 86% as singletons. Patients of the Seattle cohort, enrolled during active infection, were followed longitudinally. Germline CDR1 and CDR2: SGHRS and YFSETQ. The germline V and J ends were trimmed by 2 bases and 5 bases, with 9 bases remaining between them. CDR3 size: 13 residues. This sequence joins TRBV5-1 and TRBJ2-3, with a weak D call TRBD1 (6 bases). Material for sequencing was peripheral blood. This receptor was identified in a woman aged 45-59 years with COVID-19, enrolled during active disease. In DNA, the CDR3 is TGCGCCAGCAGCTTAGAACAGGGAGATACGCAGTATTTT. This sequence encodes CASSLEQGDTQYF.